This T cell receptor beta chain is drawn from a study of T-cell reconstitution after alpha-beta-depleted transplantation in children. It was with unique molecular identifiers that the TCRbeta library was prepared. One entry per CDR3 protein, called by TCRdb with MiXCR from the PCR reads. The data show approximately 110,000 distinct CDR3 sequences, 10% seen once. Study results and limitations: When one year had passed after transplant, most T-cell counts and diversity came from newly produced T cells. By about two months after transplant, alpha-beta T cells reportedly arose from several hundred graft clones that had expanded.

This clonotype was seen many times. The antigen remains undetermined. Sequencing used PBMCs, obtained before TCRalphabeta/CD19-depleted stem cell transplant. This sequence was found in a boy between 2 and 10 years old with acute lymphoblastic leukemia, due to receive a stem cell transplant.

CDR3: CSAARDSFTQETQYF. As DNA, the CDR3 is TGCAGTGCTGCAAGAGACAGCTTCACCCAAGAGACCCAGTACTTC. The rearrangement joins TRBV20-1 to TRBJ2-5; tentative D call: TRBD1 (5 bases). CDR1 is DFQATT, CDR2 SNEGSKA, per germline (reference sequence). V gave up 5 bases and J gave up 1 base, with 17 bases separating them. CDR3 size: 15 residues.